The T cell receptor (beta chain) described here comes from a study of blood T cell repertoires in COVID-19 (TCRdb year 2020). General notes on the study: Samples covering the acute and convalescent phases of COVID-19 were provided by collaborators in the United States, Italy and Spain. The prospective study material was composed of cDNA or gDNA derived from T cells, B-cell-depleted T cells, or PBMCs. The dataset comprised deeply sampled blood TCRbeta repertoires from subjects exposed to, actively infected with, or recovered from COVID-19. The repertoires were released in a freely available public database intended as a resource for research on the immune response to SARS-CoV-2. The samples were drawn from the first 160 participants of the ongoing ImmuneRACE study and from over 950 subjects provided by 6 global collaborators. A de-identified subject ID, COVID-19 status, age in years and sex were almost always included in the sample metadata. Where available, HLA class I and class II types were taken from metadata supplied by the sample provider and were not determined by assay-based typing.

TCRbeta CDR3 regions were amplified from genomic DNA using the immunoSEQ Assay, a bias-controlled multiplex PCR. As for the original processing: Nucleated cell counts per sample were estimated from amplification of reference gene primers within the assay. Sequence reads were collapsed and filtered to measure the absolute abundance of every unique TCRbeta CDR3 rearrangement. Productive Simpson clonality was computed per sample as the square root of Simpson's diversity index over productive rearrangements. The immuneACCESS repertoire file appears here via TCRdb, limited to in-frame rearrangements. These files lack a portion of the clones; in checked studies, under half of the deficit traces to unresolved V genes, and the cause of the others is not known. V, J and clone size were drawn from that table, and D and trimming were deduced from the DNA. Across this sample there are 150,000 or so clones, with around 87% seen only once. The top ten constitute about 6.5% of the sample.

The collaborating institutions used their own protocols to collect whole blood in K2EDTA tubes. Collaborator samples were shipped for TCRbeta analysis as frozen whole blood, isolated PBMCs, or DNA extracted from either sample type. Findings and caveats that apply to the study as a whole: Clinical and demographic metadata were provided uncurated, with the amount varying by source and participant.

Turning to this clone: No cognate antigen has been identified for it. No much larger clone exists at a distance of one base, and base qualities are not known.

V lost 3 bases and J lost 4 bases; the stretch between them is 15 bases long. The CDR3 goes from the cysteine to the phenylalanine over 15 residues. Left in the record is the CDR3 DNA by itself, 45 bases read in frame from the first base. From a lookup of the germline V gene (reference sequence), CDR1 and CDR2 are LNHDA and SQIVND. The chain is assembled from TRBV19 and TRBJ1-1; TRBD1 could be the D gene, as 5 bases match. The specimen was peripheral blood. The sequence was collected from an elderly man with acute or convalescent COVID-19. The CDR3 amino acid sequence is: CASSIGIAGLTEAFF. Read as DNA, the sequence is TGTGCCAGTAGTATCGGAATCGCGGGGCTCACTGAAGCTTTCTTT.